The rows below give T cell receptor beta chains drawn from one sample of a study of blood T cell repertoires in COVID-19. Generated by immunoSEQ multiplex PCR, the TCRdb table keeps only in-frame clones and is missing some. The sample lists 140,000 to 150,000 clones, 84% occurring once. Sequencing input: PBMCs or T cells enriched from blood (not recorded which). Receptors were obtained from a woman aged 50 to 60 who had been exposed to COVID-19. CDR3s include the opening cysteine and the closing phenylalanine or tryptophan. The D gene is left open where the match is weak. Only part of the rows carry a size: once, few, many, or a class if the clone is expanded.

d_call: TRBD2
clone_size: -
j_call: TRBJ2-1
v_call: TRBV25-1
cdr3_aa: CASSSKRLALYNEQFF
cdr3_nt: TGTGCCAGCAGTTCCAAAAGACTAGCCCTTTACAATGAGCAGTTCTTC

d_call: TRBD1
clone_size: -
j_call: TRBJ1-5
v_call: TRBV6-2/TRBV6-3
cdr3_aa: CASSPRTGLTPQHF
cdr3_nt: TGTGCCAGCAGCCCCCGGACAGGCCTGACGCCCCAGCATTTT

d_call: TRBD1
clone_size: -
j_call: TRBJ1-2
v_call: TRBV29-1
cdr3_aa: CSVRGGTGIGYTF
cdr3_nt: TGCAGCGTTCGGGGTGGGACAGGGATAGGCTACACCTTC

d_call: -
clone_size: few
j_call: TRBJ2-7
v_call: TRBV5-1
cdr3_aa: CASSLDSSSYEQYF
cdr3_nt: TGCGCCAGCAGCTTGGACAGCAGCTCCTACGAGCAGTACTTC

d_call: -
clone_size: -
j_call: TRBJ2-2
v_call: TRBV27
cdr3_aa: CASSPAGTGELFF
cdr3_nt: TGTGCCAGCAGTCCAGCAGGGACCGGGGAGCTGTTTTTT

d_call: -
clone_size: -
j_call: TRBJ2-7
v_call: TRBV12-3/TRBV12-4
cdr3_aa: CASSQDSYEQYF
cdr3_nt: TGTGCCAGCAGTCAAGACAGCTACGAGCAGTACTTC

d_call: -
clone_size: -
j_call: TRBJ1-4
v_call: TRBV2
cdr3_aa: CASREIQVTNKKLFF
cdr3_nt: TGTGCCAGCAGGGAAATCCAGGTTACAAACAAAAAACTGTTTTTT

d_call: TRBD1
clone_size: -
j_call: TRBJ2-7
v_call: TRBV7-2
cdr3_aa: CASSVRDSYEQYF
cdr3_nt: TGTGCCAGCAGCGTCCGGGACAGCTACGAGCAGTACTTC

d_call: TRBD2
clone_size: -
j_call: TRBJ2-1
v_call: TRBV9
cdr3_aa: CASSPASGRSHEQFF
cdr3_nt: TGTGCCAGCAGCCCCGCTAGCGGGAGGTCCCATGAGCAGTTCTTC

d_call: TRBD2
clone_size: -
j_call: TRBJ2-3
v_call: TRBV4-1
cdr3_aa: CASSRTSGGTDTQYF
cdr3_nt: TGCGCCAGCAGCCGCACTAGCGGGGGTACAGATACGCAGTATTTT

d_call: -
clone_size: -
j_call: TRBJ1-2
v_call: TRBV27
cdr3_aa: CASSLFGVGTSTNYGYTF
cdr3_nt: TGTGCCAGCAGTTTATTTGGAGTGGGGACTTCAACTAACTATGGCTACACCTTC

d_call: -
clone_size: -
j_call: TRBJ2-1
v_call: TRBV11-3
cdr3_aa: CASSLGSTTGGEQFF
cdr3_nt: TGTGCCAGCAGCTTAGGGTCGACTACCGGGGGTGAGCAGTTCTTC

d_call: TRBD1
clone_size: -
j_call: TRBJ1-2
v_call: TRBV5-1
cdr3_aa: CASSLGDRGYGYTF
cdr3_nt: TGCGCCAGCAGCTTGGGGGACAGGGGATATGGCTACACCTTC

d_call: TRBD2
clone_size: -
j_call: TRBJ2-7
v_call: TRBV5-1
cdr3_aa: CASSSGLAASGAYEQYF
cdr3_nt: TGCGCCAGCAGTTCCGGACTAGCGGCATCAGGCGCCTACGAGCAGTACTTC

d_call: -
clone_size: -
j_call: TRBJ2-5
v_call: TRBV11-2
cdr3_aa: CASSLDFTGETQYF
cdr3_nt: TGTGCCAGCAGCTTAGATTTTACCGGGGAGACCCAGTACTTC

d_call: -
clone_size: -
j_call: TRBJ2-3
v_call: TRBV24-1
cdr3_aa: CATSASTDTQYF
cdr3_nt: TGTGCCACCAGTGCTTCCACAGATACGCAGTATTTT

d_call: -
clone_size: few
j_call: TRBJ1-1
v_call: TRBV18
cdr3_aa: CASSQSTGNTEAFF
cdr3_nt: TGTGCCAGCTCACAATCGACAGGGAACACTGAAGCTTTCTTT

d_call: TRBD1
clone_size: -
j_call: TRBJ1-2
v_call: TRBV11-2
cdr3_aa: CASSFRGETSGYGYTF
cdr3_nt: TGTGCCAGCAGCTTCAGGGGGGAAACCTCCGGCTATGGCTACACCTTC

d_call: -
clone_size: -
j_call: TRBJ1-2
v_call: TRBV18
cdr3_aa: CASSLDRLDGYTF
cdr3_nt: TGTGCCAGCTCACTCGACAGGCTGGATGGCTACACCTTC

d_call: -
clone_size: -
j_call: TRBJ1-4
v_call: TRBV5-5
cdr3_aa: CASNNPGWGEKLFF
cdr3_nt: TGTGCCAGCAACAACCCGGGATGGGGTGAAAAACTGTTTTTT

d_call: -
clone_size: once
j_call: TRBJ1-2
v_call: TRBV5-1
cdr3_aa: CASSEAGTAGYTF
cdr3_nt: TGCGCCAGCAGTGAGGCCGGTACGGCTGGCTACACCTTC

d_call: -
clone_size: once
j_call: TRBJ1-4
v_call: TRBV2
cdr3_aa: CASRSTGFNDEKLFF
cdr3_nt: TGTGCCAGCAGGTCCACAGGGTTTAATGATGAAAAACTGTTTTTT

d_call: -
clone_size: -
j_call: TRBJ1-1
v_call: TRBV14
cdr3_aa: CASSQARQGEAFF
cdr3_nt: TGTGCCAGCAGCCAAGCTCGTCAGGGCGAAGCTTTCTTT

d_call: TRBD1
clone_size: -
j_call: TRBJ1-2
v_call: TRBV7-9
cdr3_aa: CASSGKHRGENYGYTF
cdr3_nt: TGTGCCAGCAGCGGGAAACACAGGGGAGAGAACTATGGCTACACCTTC

d_call: -
clone_size: -
j_call: TRBJ2-1
v_call: TRBV2
cdr3_aa: CASSSGRGDYNEQFF
cdr3_nt: TGTGCCAGCAGTTCGGGGCGGGGCGACTACAATGAGCAGTTCTTC

d_call: -
clone_size: -
j_call: TRBJ2-2
v_call: TRBV9
cdr3_aa: CASSVEAVTTGELFF
cdr3_nt: TGTGCCAGCAGCGTAGAGGCGGTCACCACCGGGGAGCTGTTTTTT

d_call: -
clone_size: -
j_call: TRBJ2-1
v_call: TRBV4-3
cdr3_aa: CASSQASFDNEQFF
cdr3_nt: TGCGCCAGCAGCCAAGCTAGCTTCGACAATGAGCAGTTCTTC

d_call: TRBD2
clone_size: once
j_call: TRBJ2-1
v_call: TRBV10-2
cdr3_aa: CASSEFSGSGGEQFF
cdr3_nt: TGCGCCAGCAGTGAGTTTAGCGGGAGTGGCGGGGAGCAGTTCTTC

d_call: TRBD1
clone_size: -
j_call: TRBJ2-2
v_call: TRBV5-1
cdr3_aa: CASSLRTGTTGELFF
cdr3_nt: TGCGCCAGCAGCCTCCGGACAGGGACCACCGGGGAGCTGTTTTTT

d_call: -
clone_size: -
j_call: TRBJ2-2
v_call: TRBV19
cdr3_aa: CASNSGSKSGELFF
cdr3_nt: TGTGCCAGTAACTCGGGGAGTAAGTCCGGGGAGCTGTTTTTT

d_call: -
clone_size: -
j_call: TRBJ1-2
v_call: TRBV12-3/TRBV12-4
cdr3_aa: CASSLGGMRYTF
cdr3_nt: TGTGCCAGCAGTTTAGGAGGGATGCGCTACACCTTC

d_call: -
clone_size: -
j_call: TRBJ1-1
v_call: TRBV6-5
cdr3_aa: CASSQSVSGVRAFF
cdr3_nt: TGTGCCAGCAGCCAGAGCGTTTCAGGGGTAAGAGCTTTCTTT

d_call: -
clone_size: -
j_call: TRBJ2-3
v_call: TRBV4-1
cdr3_aa: CASSQEEQGRGTDTQYF
cdr3_nt: TGCGCCAGCAGCCAAGAAGAACAGGGTCGGGGCACAGATACGCAGTATTTT

d_call: -
clone_size: -
j_call: TRBJ1-2
v_call: TRBV28
cdr3_aa: CASSPFLRQRMFYGYTF
cdr3_nt: TGTGCCAGCAGTCCCTTCTTGAGACAGAGGATGTTTTATGGCTACACCTTC

d_call: -
clone_size: -
j_call: TRBJ1-5
v_call: TRBV7-9
cdr3_aa: CASSLGALNQPQHF
cdr3_nt: TGTGCCAGCAGCTTAGGGGCGCTTAATCAGCCCCAGCATTTT

d_call: -
clone_size: -
j_call: TRBJ1-2
v_call: TRBV19
cdr3_aa: CASTPGPANYGYTF
cdr3_nt: TGTGCCAGTACTCCAGGGCCAGCTAACTATGGCTACACCTTC

d_call: TRBD1
clone_size: -
j_call: TRBJ2-1
v_call: TRBV7-3
cdr3_aa: CASSLNGDRYNEQFF
cdr3_nt: TGTGCCAGCAGCTTAAACGGGGACAGATACAATGAGCAGTTCTTC

d_call: -
clone_size: -
j_call: TRBJ2-1
v_call: TRBV7-8
cdr3_aa: CASSFTPGEDEQFF
cdr3_nt: TGTGCCAGCAGCTTTACACCTGGGGAGGATGAGCAGTTCTTC

d_call: -
clone_size: -
j_call: TRBJ1-5
v_call: TRBV30
cdr3_aa: CAASWGGYSNQPQHF
cdr3_nt: TGTGCCGCCTCGTGGGGGGGTTATAGCAATCAGCCCCAGCATTTT

d_call: TRBD1
clone_size: -
j_call: TRBJ1-1
v_call: TRBV7-9
cdr3_aa: CASSHMRQGVEAFF
cdr3_nt: TGTGCCAGCAGCCATATGAGGCAGGGGGTTGAAGCTTTCTTT

d_call: -
clone_size: -
j_call: TRBJ1-2
v_call: TRBV19
cdr3_aa: CASSARGRQEVYGYTF
cdr3_nt: TGTGCCAGTAGCGCGAGGGGGAGACAGGAGGTCTATGGCTACACCTTC

d_call: -
clone_size: -
j_call: TRBJ2-7
v_call: TRBV5-4
cdr3_aa: CASSFGAPADEQYF
cdr3_nt: TGTGCCAGCAGCTTTGGAGCACCCGCGGACGAGCAGTACTTC

d_call: TRBD2
clone_size: once
j_call: TRBJ2-2
v_call: TRBV6-2/TRBV6-3
cdr3_aa: CASSFESGGARTGELFF
cdr3_nt: TGTGCCAGCAGCTTCGAGAGCGGGGGGGCAAGGACCGGGGAGCTGTTTTTT

d_call: -
clone_size: -
j_call: TRBJ1-4
v_call: TRBV28
cdr3_aa: CASSLFSGGVEKLFF
cdr3_nt: TGTGCCAGCAGTTTATTTAGCGGGGGAGTCGAAAAACTGTTTTTT

d_call: TRBD2
clone_size: -
j_call: TRBJ2-3
v_call: TRBV3-1/TRBV3-2
cdr3_aa: CASSQELAGGRDTQYF
cdr3_nt: TGTGCCAGCAGCCAAGAACTAGCGGGGGGGCGGGATACGCAGTATTTT

d_call: TRBD1
clone_size: few
j_call: TRBJ1-1
v_call: TRBV4-2
cdr3_aa: CASSQDGLTGQGSAFF
cdr3_nt: TGTGCCAGCAGCCAAGACGGGTTGACAGGACAGGGGTCAGCTTTCTTT

d_call: TRBD1
clone_size: once
j_call: TRBJ1-1
v_call: TRBV15
cdr3_aa: CATSRDGAGGMNTEAFF
cdr3_nt: TGTGCCACCAGCAGAGATGGAGCAGGGGGCATGAACACTGAAGCTTTCTTT